Below are 16 T cell receptor beta chains sequenced from a single sample in a study of radiotherapy plus CTLA-4 blockade in lung cancer. The repertoire was sequenced with immunoSEQ multiplex PCR; TCRdb's copy has only in-frame clones and lacks some. Here the sample spans about 77,000 clones, roughly 70% being singletons. Sequencing used peripheral blood, obtained from a patient treated with radiotherapy plus ipilimumab. These receptors all stem from a human donor with non-small cell lung cancer whose response to radiotherapy plus ipilimumab could not be evaluated.

The rearrangement links TRBV5-6 to TRBJ2-3, with 13 bases that match TRBD2. Germline-derived CDR1 and CDR2 are SGHDT and YYEEEE. V lost 4 bases to trimming and J lost 4 bases; unmatched junction nucleotides: 3. CDR3 length: 15 residues. CDR3 loop: CASSIGLAGADTQYF. CDR3 nucleotide sequence: TGTGCCAGCAGCATAGGACTAGCGGGAGCAGATACGCAGTATTTT.

V and J are TRBV30 and TRBJ1-2; D gene ambiguous. The length of the CDR3 is 12 residues. Per the germline V gene, CDR1 is GTSNPN and CDR2 is SVGIG (reference sequence). V lost 1 base and J 5 bases, leaving 8 bases between the germline ends. The CDR3: CAWSAGSYGYTF. In DNA form, the CDR3 reads TGTGCCTGGAGTGCGGGGTCATATGGCTACACCTTC.

This clone has more than one count but fewer than ten. J is TRBJ1-1 and V is TRBV27; 7 nucleotides match TRBD1. The germline V gene encodes CDR1 MNHEY and CDR2 SMNVEV (reference sequence). Germline trimming cut 8 bases from V and 4 bases from J; bases unmatched to any gene: 7. This CDR3 region has 13 residues. CDR3 sequence reads: CASRTQGGTEAFF. DNA for the CDR3: TGTGCCAGCCGAACTCAGGGGGGCACTGAAGCTTTCTTT.

The sample holds one count of this clone. The chain employs TRBV7-2 and TRBJ1-5; 7 bases agree with TRBD1. V shed 5 bases, J shed 4 bases, and the junction held 11 bases outside the gene matches. CDR1 is SGHTA and CDR2 is FQGNSA in the germline V gene. The CDR3 loop spans 16 amino acids. Here the CDR3 reads CASSALDRALNQPQHF. CDR3 in DNA: TGTGCCAGCAGCGCCCTCGACAGGGCTCTTAATCAGCCCCAGCATTTT. The complete variable domain, with remaining parts taken from reference TRBV7-2 and TRBJ1-5, reads GAGVSQSPSNKVTEKGKDVELRCDPISGHTALYWYRQSLGQGLEFLIYFQGNSAPDKSGLPSDRFSAERTGGSVSTLTIQRTQQEDSAVYLCASSALDRALNQPQHFGDGTRLSIL.

The V gene is TRBV27, the J gene TRBJ2-7, with 7 bases that match TRBD1. This CDR3 is built from 15 residues. V lost 0 bases, J lost 3 bases, and 5 bases stayed unmatched. Germline V lookup: CDR1 MNHEY, CDR2 SMNVEV (reference sequence). The CDR3 DNA reads TGTGCCAGCAGTTTATCTCGCGACAGGGACTACGAGCAGTACTTC. Translation gives CASSLSRDRDYEQYF.

J is TRBJ2-7 and V is TRBV7-8, with 9 bases aligning to TRBD1. The germline CDR1 and CDR2 sequences are SGHVS and FQNEAQ. The CDR3 totals 13 residues. Losses at the gene ends were 5 bases for V and 6 bases for J; bases not matched to a gene: 5. CDR3 DNA sequence: TGTGCCAGCAGCCCCAACAGGGGGCGCGAGCAGTACTTC. Amino acid sequence: CASSPNRGREQYF.

The V and J genes are TRBV5-1 and TRBJ2-2, with TRBD2 identical over 8 bases. Per the germline V gene, CDR1 is SGHRS and CDR2 is YFSETQ. CDR3 length: 16 amino acids. V gave up 0 bases and J gave up 4 bases; unmatched junction bases: 5. CDR3 amino acids: CASSLEPGGLTGELFF. CDR3 nucleotides: TGCGCCAGCAGCTTGGAACCGGGGGGGCTCACCGGGGAGCTGTTTTTT.

This rearrangement joins TRBV18 to TRBJ1-1; D uncertain. The CDR3 loop spans 13 amino acids. CDR1 and CDR2 (germline): KGHSH, LQKENI. Between the trimmed V and J ends, which lost 2 bases and 3 bases, there was a span of 7 bases. CDR3 residues: CASSPGRDTEAFF. DNA for the CDR3: TGTGCCAGCTCACCAGGCCGGGACACTGAAGCTTTCTTT.

The V call is TRBV2, the J call TRBJ2-7; the D gene is possibly TRBD1 (5 bases). The CDR3 loop spans 15 amino acids. V was shortened by 5 bases and J by 2 bases, with 16 bases between the two germline ends. CDR1 and CDR2 (germline): SNHLY, FYNNEI. The CDR3 reads CASSKDRQQTYEQYF. Here the CDR3 DNA reads TGTGCCAGCAGTAAAGACAGACAGCAAACCTACGAGCAGTACTTC.

This clone was counted between two and nine times. The chain is built from TRBV5-6 and TRBJ1-3; possible D gene TRBD1, 6 bases. Germline CDR1 is SGHDT and CDR2 is YYEEEE. CDR3 length equals 15 residues. Trimming cost V 3 bases and J 2 bases, with 12 bases left between them. The CDR3 loop is CASSSTYRAGNTIYF. CDR3 bases: TGTGCCAGCAGCTCAACCTACAGGGCTGGAAACACCATATATTTT.

This clone was seen more than once but under ten times. The chain joins TRBV28 to TRBJ2-2; 11 bases match TRBD2. Germline V gene lookup returns CDR1 MDHEN and CDR2 SYDVKM. The CDR3 is 17 residues long. Trimming removed 5 bases from V and 7 bases from J; junction bases left unmatched: 12. This CDR3 reads CASSPPLAGVEVGELFF. The DNA for the CDR3 is TGTGCCAGCAGTCCCCCACTAGCGGGGGTTGAGGTCGGGGAGCTGTTTTTT.

Ten or more counts support this clone. The V and J genes are TRBV6-5 and TRBJ1-2, with D maybe TRBD1 (5 bases). Germline CDR1 reads MNHEY; CDR2 reads SVGAGI. The CDR3 extends over 14 amino acids. V was clipped by 3 bases and J by 4 bases, with 12 bases between them. CDR3 loop: CASSYGGTSYGYTF. CDR3 in DNA: TGTGCCAGCAGTTATGGCGGGACCTCCTATGGCTACACCTTC.

The rearrangement joins TRBV29-1 to TRBJ1-1; TRBD1 aligns across 10 bases. The junction had 6 bases not matched to a gene; V was cut back by 4 bases and J by 4 bases. Germline V CDR1 and CDR2: SQVTM, ANQGSEA. This CDR3 has 14 amino acids. CDR3 protein: CSVVSTGGGTEAFF. CDR3 sequence (DNA): TGCAGCGTTGTATCGACAGGGGGCGGCACTGAAGCTTTCTTT.

The chain employs TRBV5-6 and TRBJ1-1; D is uncertain. Between the trimmed V and J ends, which lost 0 bases and 2 bases, there was a span of 8 bases. The germline gives CDR1 SGHDT, CDR2 YYEEEE. There are 14 residues in the CDR3. CDR3 in amino acids: CASSLGYRNTEAFF. Here the CDR3 DNA reads TGTGCCAGCAGCTTGGGTTACAGAAACACTGAAGCTTTCTTT.

The rearrangement uses TRBV9 and TRBJ1-2; 8 bases map to TRBD1. This CDR3 is 17 amino acids long. The junction had 9 bases not matched to a gene; V was cut back by 0 bases and J by 2 bases. Germline V gives CDR1 SGDLS, CDR2 YYNGEE. The DNA of the CDR3 is TGTGCCAGCAGCGTAGGGGACAGGCCCTTATTAAACTATGGCTACACCTTC. This sequence encodes CASSVGDRPLLNYGYTF.

Only a few counts were recorded for this clone. V usage is TRBV19 and J usage is TRBJ1-6, with a possible D match to TRBD1 (5 bases). This CDR3 region has 17 residues. V lost 3 bases to trimming and J lost 6 bases, with 18 bases between them. Germline CDR1 and CDR2: LNHDA and SQIVND (reference sequence). CDR3 sequence: CASSIRAQGLGNSPLHF. Here the CDR3 DNA reads TGTGCCAGTAGTATTCGAGCGCAGGGTTTGGGTAATTCACCCCTCCACTTT.